These 19 T cell receptor beta chains share one sample of origin, sequenced in a study of T cells expressing NK-cell markers. With the 5' RACE reads reprocessed, TCRdb shows one record per CDR3 protein and no DNA. The table for this sample gives roughly 150,000 distinct CDR3 sequences. The sequenced sample was blood T cells: a sorted CD56 or NKG2C T cell subset, CD4+ or CD8+ T cells, or bulk PBMC T cells (not recorded which). These TCRs come from a woman aged 18 to 75 in good health.

The rearrangement links TRBV4-2 to TRBJ2-6; TCRdb lists TRBD1, though no DNA is available to test this call. Per germline, CDR1 LGHNA and CDR2 YNFKEQ. This CDR3 contains 16 residues. The CDR3 spells CASSGVGVTGANVLTF.

The chain recombines TRBV10-3 with TRBJ2-2; TCRdb names TRBD2, which stays unverified in the absence of DNA. This CDR3 has 16 amino acids. Germline CDR1 ENHRY, CDR2 SYGVKD. Here the CDR3 reads CAISERQREDTGELFF.

The J gene is TRBJ2-7, the V gene TRBV10-3; TCRdb selects TRBD1, and the lack of DNA leaves this call unchecked. The CDR3 loop spans 11 amino acids. In germline, CDR1 is ENHRY, CDR2 SYGVKD. The CDR3 loop reads CATRGPYEQYF.

This sequence joins TRBV28 and TRBJ2-7; the D gene TCRdb calls, TRBD1, cannot be checked with no DNA. This CDR3 spans 16 amino acids. Per the germline V gene, CDR1 is MDHEN and CDR2 is SYDVKM. The CDR3: CASSSSNRGFPYEQYF.

V is TRBV5-1 and J is TRBJ1-2; the TCRdb D gene call, TRBD1, has no DNA to confirm it. The germline CDR1 and CDR2 sequences are SGHRS and YFSETQ. The length of the CDR3 is 14 residues. The CDR3 reads CASSPAGTVYGYTF.

This rearrangement joins TRBV6-5 to TRBJ2-3; no DNA is available, so the TRBD1 call from TCRdb remains unchecked. CDR1 is MNHEY and CDR2 is SVGAGI in the germline V gene. This CDR3 spans 18 amino acids. This CDR3 is CASSYRDLKTVSTDTQYF.

The chain combines TRBV20-1 with TRBJ2-1; the TCRdb D gene call, TRBD2, has no DNA to confirm it. Germline CDR1 reads DFQATT; CDR2 reads SNEGSKA (reference sequence). This CDR3 has 15 amino acids. Here the CDR3 reads CSAPLGGTQGWEQFF.

The chain joins TRBV7-9 to TRBJ2-2; checking the TCRdb D call of TRBD1 is not possible without DNA. Looked up from germline, CDR1 is SEHNR and CDR2 is FQNEAQ (reference sequence). The CDR3 length is 15 residues. The CDR3 region is CASSFSGGRTGELFF. Combining the CDR3 with reference TRBV7-9 and TRBJ2-2 gives the whole variable domain DTGVSQNPRHKITKRGQNVTFRCDPISEHNRLYWYRQTLGQGPEFLTYFQNEAQLEKSRLLSDRFSAERPKGSFSTLEIQRTEQGDSAMYLCASSFSGGRTGELFFGEGSRLTVL.

The chain combines TRBV6-5 with TRBJ2-2; TCRdb picks TRBD2, but there is no DNA to check that call. This CDR3 contains 17 residues. Germline V gene lookup returns CDR1 MNHEY and CDR2 SVGAGI. This CDR3 is CASSYSNLAGSTGELFF.

The chain is built from TRBV28 and TRBJ2-1. The germline V gene encodes CDR1 MDHEN and CDR2 SYDVKM. This CDR3 spans 15 amino acids. The CDR3 sequence: CASSFGRSSYNEQFF.

J is TRBJ2-2 and V is TRBV5-5. The V gene's germline CDR1 is SGHKS and CDR2 YYEKEE (reference sequence). CDR3 size: 14 residues. CDR3 amino acids: CASSSGGDTGELFF. Complete variable domain (other parts from reference TRBV5-5 and TRBJ2-2): DAGVTQSPTHLIKTRGQQVTLRCSPISGHKSVSWYQQVLGQGPQFIFQYYEKEERGRGNFPDRFSARQFPNYSSELNVNALLLGDSALYLCASSSGGDTGELFFGEGSRLTVL.

V and J are TRBV7-2 and TRBJ2-7; no DNA is available, so the TRBD1 call from TCRdb remains unchecked. Per the germline V gene, CDR1 is SGHTA and CDR2 is FQGNSA. The CDR3 spans 11 residues. CDR3: CASRGGYEQYF.

V usage is TRBV5-1 and J usage is TRBJ2-1. Germline loops: CDR1 SGHRS, CDR2 YFSETQ. This CDR3 contains 13 residues. CDR3 amino acids: CASSDPRIREQFF.

J is TRBJ2-1 and V is TRBV5-6; TCRdb indicates TRBD2, and absent DNA this call remains unverified. Germline V gives CDR1 SGHDT, CDR2 YYEEEE. The CDR3 consists of 16 residues. The CDR3 sequence: CASSLDPAESYNEQFF.

This chain connects TRBV4-2 to TRBJ2-3; lacking DNA, the TRBD2 call made by TCRdb goes unchecked. CDR1 and CDR2 from the germline V gene are LGHNA and YNFKEQ. The CDR3 loop spans 16 amino acids. The CDR3 spells CASSHSSGGTTDTQYF.

V is TRBV6-1 and J is TRBJ1-1; TCRdb outputs TRBD1, but without DNA this stays unchecked. Germline loops: CDR1 MNHNS, CDR2 SASEGT. The CDR3 has 14 residues. This CDR3 reads CASTWDRGNTEAFF.

The chain recombines TRBV30 with TRBJ1-6; the D call of TRBD1 rests on TCRdb alone, since no DNA is present to check it. The CDR3 contains 13 residues. From germline, CDR1 is GTSNPN and CDR2 SVGIG (reference sequence). The CDR3 protein is CAWSETGNSPLHF.

The V call is TRBV4-1, the J call TRBJ1-5. Germline CDR1 and CDR2: MGHRA and YSYEKL. CDR3 length: 16 amino acids. The CDR3 loop reads CASSHPAEGPNQPQHF.

V and J are TRBV19 and TRBJ2-4; TCRdb proposes TRBD1, but this gene call is untestable without DNA. The CDR3 consists of 14 residues. Germline CDR1 reads LNHDA; CDR2 reads SQIVND (reference sequence). This CDR3 reads CASSIGGAKNIQYF.